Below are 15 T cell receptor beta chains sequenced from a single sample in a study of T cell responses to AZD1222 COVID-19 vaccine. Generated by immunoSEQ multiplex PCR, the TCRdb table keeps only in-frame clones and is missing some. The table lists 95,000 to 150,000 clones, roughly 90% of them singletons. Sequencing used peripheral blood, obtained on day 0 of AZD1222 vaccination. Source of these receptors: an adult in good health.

The CDR3 is CASSLTGKISNQPQHF. The DNA for the CDR3 is TGTGCCAGTAGTTTGACAGGTAAAATTAGCAATCAGCCCCAGCATTTT. The chain joins TRBV19 to TRBJ1-5; D possibly corresponds to TRBD1 (6 bases). The V and J ends lost 5 bases and 0 bases respectively, with 14 bases between them. The CDR3 has 16 amino acids. Germline V gives CDR1 LNHDA, CDR2 SQIVND (reference sequence).

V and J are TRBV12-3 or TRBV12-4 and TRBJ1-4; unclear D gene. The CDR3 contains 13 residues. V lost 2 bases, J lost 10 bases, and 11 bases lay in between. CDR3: CASSLSPPGKLFF. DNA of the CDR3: TGTGCCAGCAGTTTATCCCCCCCCGGAAAACTGTTTTTT.

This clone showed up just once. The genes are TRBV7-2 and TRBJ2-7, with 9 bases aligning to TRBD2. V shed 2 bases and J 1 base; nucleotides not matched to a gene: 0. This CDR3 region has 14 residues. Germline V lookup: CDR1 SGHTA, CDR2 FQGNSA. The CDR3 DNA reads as TGTGCCAGCAGCTTAACTAGCGGGTCCTACGAGCAGTACTTC. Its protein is CASSLTSGSYEQYF.

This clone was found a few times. CDR3 DNA sequence: TGTGCCAGCAGCCCAGGACAGGGTTGGCCATTGGGAGAGACCCAGTACTTC. Translating gives CASSPGQGWPLGETQYF. V and J are TRBV7-9 and TRBJ2-5, with 8 bases lining up with TRBD1. The CDR3 length is 17 residues. The germline gives CDR1 SEHNR, CDR2 FQNEAQ (reference sequence). Trimming removed 5 bases from V and 4 bases from J; junction bases left unmatched: 15.

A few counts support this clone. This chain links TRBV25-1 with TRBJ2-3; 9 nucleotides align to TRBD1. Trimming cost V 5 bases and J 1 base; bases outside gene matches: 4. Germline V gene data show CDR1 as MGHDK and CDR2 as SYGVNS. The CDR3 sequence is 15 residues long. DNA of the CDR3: TGTGCCAGCAGTACCCGGGACAGGGGCACAGATACGCAGTATTTT. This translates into CASSTRDRGTDTQYF.

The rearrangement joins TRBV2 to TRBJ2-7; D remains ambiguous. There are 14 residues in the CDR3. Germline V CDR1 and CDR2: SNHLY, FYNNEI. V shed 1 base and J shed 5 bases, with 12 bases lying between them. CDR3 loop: CASSEVPLVDEQYF. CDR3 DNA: TGTGCCAGCAGTGAAGTCCCTTTAGTCGACGAGCAGTACTTC.

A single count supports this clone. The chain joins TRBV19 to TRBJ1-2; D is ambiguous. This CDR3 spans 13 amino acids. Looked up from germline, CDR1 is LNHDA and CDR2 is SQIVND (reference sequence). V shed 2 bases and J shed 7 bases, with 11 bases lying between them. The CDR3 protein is CASSITGPSGYTF. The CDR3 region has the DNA TGTGCCAGTAGTATAACCGGGCCCTCTGGCTACACCTTC.

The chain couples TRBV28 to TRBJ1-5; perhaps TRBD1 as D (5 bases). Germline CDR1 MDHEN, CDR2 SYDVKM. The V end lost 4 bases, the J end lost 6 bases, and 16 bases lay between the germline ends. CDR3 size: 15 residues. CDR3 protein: CASSYSRGFGQPQHF. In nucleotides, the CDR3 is TGTGCCAGCAGTTATTCGAGGGGTTTCGGTCAGCCCCAGCATTTT. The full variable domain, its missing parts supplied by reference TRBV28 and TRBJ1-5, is DVKVTQSSRYLVKRTGEKVFLECVQDMDHENMFWYRQDPGLGLRLIYFSYDVKMKEKGDIPEGYSVSREKKERFSLILESASTNQTSMYLCASSYSRGFGQPQHFGDGTRLSIL.

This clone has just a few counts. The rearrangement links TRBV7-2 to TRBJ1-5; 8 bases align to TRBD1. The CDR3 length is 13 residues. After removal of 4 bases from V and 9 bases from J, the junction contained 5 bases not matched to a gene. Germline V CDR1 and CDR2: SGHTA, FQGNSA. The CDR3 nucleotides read TGTGCCAGCAGCTACGGACAGGGAGGGCCCCAGCATTTT. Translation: CASSYGQGGPQHF.

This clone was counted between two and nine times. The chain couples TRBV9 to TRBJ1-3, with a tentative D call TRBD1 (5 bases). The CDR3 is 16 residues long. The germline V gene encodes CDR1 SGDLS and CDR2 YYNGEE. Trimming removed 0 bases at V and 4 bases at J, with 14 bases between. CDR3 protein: CASSVVSGLAGNTIYF. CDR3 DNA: TGTGCCAGCAGCGTAGTGTCAGGGCTCGCAGGAAACACCATATATTTT.

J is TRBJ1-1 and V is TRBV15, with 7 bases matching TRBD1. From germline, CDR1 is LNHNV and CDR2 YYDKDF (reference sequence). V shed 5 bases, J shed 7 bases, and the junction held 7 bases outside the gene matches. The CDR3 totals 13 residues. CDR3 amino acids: CATSGQTGFEAFF. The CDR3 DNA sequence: TGTGCCACCAGCGGCCAGACAGGGTTTGAAGCTTTCTTT.

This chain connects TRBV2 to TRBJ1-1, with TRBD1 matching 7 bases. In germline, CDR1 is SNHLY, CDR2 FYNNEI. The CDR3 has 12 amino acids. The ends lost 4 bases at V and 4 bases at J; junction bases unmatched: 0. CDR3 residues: CASSGDSTEAFF. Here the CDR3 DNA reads TGTGCCAGCAGTGGGGACAGCACTGAAGCTTTCTTT.

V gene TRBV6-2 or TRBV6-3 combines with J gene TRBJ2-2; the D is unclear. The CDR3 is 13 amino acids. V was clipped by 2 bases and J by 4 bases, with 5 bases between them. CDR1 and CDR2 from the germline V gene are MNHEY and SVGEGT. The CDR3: CASSYGPTGELFF. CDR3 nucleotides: TGTGCCAGCAGTTACGGCCCCACCGGGGAGCTGTTTTTT.

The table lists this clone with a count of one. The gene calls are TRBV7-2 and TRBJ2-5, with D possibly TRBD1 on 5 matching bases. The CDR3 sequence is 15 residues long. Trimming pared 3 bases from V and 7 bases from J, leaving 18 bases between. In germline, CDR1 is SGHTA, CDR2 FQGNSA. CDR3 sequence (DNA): TGTGCCAGCAGCTTCTCCACGGCAGGGTATTTGACCCAGTACTTC. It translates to CASSFSTAGYLTQYF. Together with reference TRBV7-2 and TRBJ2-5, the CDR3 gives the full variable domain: GAGVSQSPSNKVTEKGKDVELRCDPISGHTALYWYRQSLGQGLEFLIYFQGNSAPDKSGLPSDRFSAERTGGSVSTLTIQRTQQEDSAVYLCASSFSTAGYLTQYFGPGTRLLVL.

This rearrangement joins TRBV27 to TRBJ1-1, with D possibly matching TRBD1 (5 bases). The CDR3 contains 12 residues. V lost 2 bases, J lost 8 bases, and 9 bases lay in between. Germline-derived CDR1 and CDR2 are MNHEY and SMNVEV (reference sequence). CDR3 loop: CASSLTGAEAFF. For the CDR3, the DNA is TGTGCCAGCAGTTTAACCGGGGCAGAAGCTTTCTTT.